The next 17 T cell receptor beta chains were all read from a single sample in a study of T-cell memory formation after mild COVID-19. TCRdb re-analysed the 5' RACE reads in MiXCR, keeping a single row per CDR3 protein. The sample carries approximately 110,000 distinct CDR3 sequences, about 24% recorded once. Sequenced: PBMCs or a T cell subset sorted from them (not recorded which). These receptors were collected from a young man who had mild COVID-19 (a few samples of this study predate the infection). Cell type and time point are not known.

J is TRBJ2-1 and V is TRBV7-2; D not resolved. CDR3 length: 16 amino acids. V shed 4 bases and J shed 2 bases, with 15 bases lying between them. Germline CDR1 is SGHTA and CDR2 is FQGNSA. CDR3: CASSSVGNYAYNEQFF. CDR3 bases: TGTGCCAGCAGCTCAGTGGGGAATTACGCCTACAATGAGCAGTTCTTC. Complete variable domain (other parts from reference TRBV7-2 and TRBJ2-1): GAGVSQSPSNKVTEKGKDVELRCDPISGHTALYWYRQSLGQGLEFLIYFQGNSAPDKSGLPSDRFSAERTGGSVSTLTIQRTQQEDSAVYLCASSSVGNYAYNEQFFGPGTRLTVL.

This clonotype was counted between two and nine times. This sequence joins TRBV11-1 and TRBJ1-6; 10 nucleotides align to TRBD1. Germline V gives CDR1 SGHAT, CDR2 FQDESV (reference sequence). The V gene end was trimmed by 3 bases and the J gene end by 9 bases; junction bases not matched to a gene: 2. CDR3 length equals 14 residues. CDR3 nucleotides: TGTGCCAGCAGCTTCCGGGACAGGGGTTCACCCCTCCACTTT. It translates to CASSFRDRGSPLHF.

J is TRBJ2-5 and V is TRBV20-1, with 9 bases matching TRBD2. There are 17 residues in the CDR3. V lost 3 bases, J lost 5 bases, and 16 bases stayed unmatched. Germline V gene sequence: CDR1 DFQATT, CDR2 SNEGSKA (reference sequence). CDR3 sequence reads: CSASPEYLRGGQETQYF. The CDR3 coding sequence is TGCAGTGCTAGCCCCGAGTACCTGCGGGGGGGGCAGGAGACCCAGTACTTC.

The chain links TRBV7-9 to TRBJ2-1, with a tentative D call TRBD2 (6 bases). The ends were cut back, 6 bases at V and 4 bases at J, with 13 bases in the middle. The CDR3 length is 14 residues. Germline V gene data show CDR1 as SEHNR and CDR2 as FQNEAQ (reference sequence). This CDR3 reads CASRFRRGYNEQFF. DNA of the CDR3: TGTGCCAGCAGGTTCCGGCGGGGATACAATGAGCAGTTCTTC.

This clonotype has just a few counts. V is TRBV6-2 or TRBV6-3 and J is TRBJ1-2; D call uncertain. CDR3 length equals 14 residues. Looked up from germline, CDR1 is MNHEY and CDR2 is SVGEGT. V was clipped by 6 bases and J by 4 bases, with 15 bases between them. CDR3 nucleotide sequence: TGTGCCAGCAGGCGAGACAACGCCGCCTATGGCTACACCTTC. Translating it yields CASRRDNAAYGYTF.

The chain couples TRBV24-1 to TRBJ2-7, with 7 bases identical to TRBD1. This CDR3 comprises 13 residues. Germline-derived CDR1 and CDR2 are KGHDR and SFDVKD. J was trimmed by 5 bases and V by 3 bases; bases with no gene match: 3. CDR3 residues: CATSDPDRNEQYF. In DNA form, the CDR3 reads TGTGCCACCAGTGATCCGGACAGGAACGAGCAGTACTTC.

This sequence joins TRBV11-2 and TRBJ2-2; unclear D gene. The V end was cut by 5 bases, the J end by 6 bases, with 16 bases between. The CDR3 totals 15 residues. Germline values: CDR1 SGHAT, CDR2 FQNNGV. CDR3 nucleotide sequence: TGTGCCAGCAGCGGACCAGGCCAGCCCCCCGGGGAGCTGTTTTTT. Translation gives CASSGPGQPPGELFF.

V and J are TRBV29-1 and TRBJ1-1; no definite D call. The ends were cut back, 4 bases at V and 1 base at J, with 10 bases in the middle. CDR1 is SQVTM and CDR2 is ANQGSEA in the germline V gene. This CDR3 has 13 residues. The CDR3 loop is CSVAGTENTEAFF. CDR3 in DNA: TGCAGCGTTGCCGGAACAGAGAACACTGAAGCTTTCTTT.

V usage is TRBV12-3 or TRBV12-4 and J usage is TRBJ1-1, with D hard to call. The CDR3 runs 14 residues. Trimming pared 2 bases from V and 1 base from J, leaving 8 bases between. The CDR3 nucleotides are TGTGCCAGCAGTTTAATAGGGTCGAACACTGAAGCTTTCTTT. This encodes CASSLIGSNTEAFF.

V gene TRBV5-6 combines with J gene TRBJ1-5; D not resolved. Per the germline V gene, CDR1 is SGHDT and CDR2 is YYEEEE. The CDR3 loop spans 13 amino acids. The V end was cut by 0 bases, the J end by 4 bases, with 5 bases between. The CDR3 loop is CASSLASNQPQHF. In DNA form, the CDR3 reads TGTGCCAGCAGCTTGGCCAGTAATCAGCCCCAGCATTTT.

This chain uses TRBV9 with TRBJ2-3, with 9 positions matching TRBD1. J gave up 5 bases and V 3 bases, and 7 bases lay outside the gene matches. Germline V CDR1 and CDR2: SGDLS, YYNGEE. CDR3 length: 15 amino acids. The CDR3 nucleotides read TGTGCCAGCAGCGCGGGACAGGGTATTGGAGATACGCAGTATTTT. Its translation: CASSAGQGIGDTQYF.

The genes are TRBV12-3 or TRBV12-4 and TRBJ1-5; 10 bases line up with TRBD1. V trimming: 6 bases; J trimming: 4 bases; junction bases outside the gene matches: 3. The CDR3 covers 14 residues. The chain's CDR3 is CASRGQGRNQPQHF. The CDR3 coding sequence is TGTGCCAGCAGGGGACAGGGGCGTAATCAGCCCCAGCATTTT.

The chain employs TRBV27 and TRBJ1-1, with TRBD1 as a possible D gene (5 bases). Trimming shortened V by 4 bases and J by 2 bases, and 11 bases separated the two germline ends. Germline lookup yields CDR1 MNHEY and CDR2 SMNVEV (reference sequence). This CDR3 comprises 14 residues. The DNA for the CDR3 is TGTGCCAGCAGTTCCCAAGACAGTAACACTGAAGCTTTCTTT. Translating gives CASSSQDSNTEAFF.

The CDR3 sequence: CSGPGHSNQPQHF. The CDR3, as DNA: TGCAGCGGGCCGGGACACAGCAATCAGCCCCAGCATTTT. The J gene is TRBJ1-5, the V gene TRBV29-1, with D tentatively TRBD1 (6 bases). Between the trimmed V and J ends, which lost 7 bases and 1 base, there was a span of 11 bases. There are 13 residues in the CDR3. Germline values: CDR1 SQVTM, CDR2 ANQGSEA.

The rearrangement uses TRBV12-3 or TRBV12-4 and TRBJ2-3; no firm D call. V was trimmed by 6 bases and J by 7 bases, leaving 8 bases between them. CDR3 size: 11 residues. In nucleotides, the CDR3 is TGTGCCAGCAGGGTGGGTAATACGCAGTATTTT. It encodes CASRVGNTQYF.

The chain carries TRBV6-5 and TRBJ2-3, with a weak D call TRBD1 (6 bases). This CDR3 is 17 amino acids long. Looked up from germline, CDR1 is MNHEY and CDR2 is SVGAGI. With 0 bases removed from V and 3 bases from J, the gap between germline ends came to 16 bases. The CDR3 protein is CASSYSEYAGATDTQYF. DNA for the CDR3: TGTGCCAGCAGTTACTCGGAGTACGCAGGGGCAACAGATACGCAGTATTTT.

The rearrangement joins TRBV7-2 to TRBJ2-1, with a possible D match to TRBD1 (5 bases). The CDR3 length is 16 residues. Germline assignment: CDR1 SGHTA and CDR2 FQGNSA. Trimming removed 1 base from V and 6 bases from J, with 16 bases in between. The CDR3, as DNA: TGTGCCAGCAGCTTAGTGGGCAGGGTGGGTCGCAATGAGCAGTTCTTC. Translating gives CASSLVGRVGRNEQFF.